This TCR beta chain was profiled in a study of Graves' ophthalmopathy and Graves' hyperthyroidism. TCR beta CDR3 amplification used RNA transcripts. Second-round multiplex PCR came after a first-round RT-PCR that employed HTBI primers. TCRdb used MiXCR to reprocess the multiplex PCR reads, holding one entry per CDR3 protein. Among some 410,000 distinct CDR3 sequences listed, around 21% were seen once. The CDR3 has 17 amino acids. CDR1 is KGHDR and CDR2 is SFDVKD in the germline V gene. Trimming at V came to 9 bases and at J to 4 bases, leaving 17 bases not matched to a gene. Study conclusions and caveats: From stable hyperthyroidism, ophthalmopathy was separated by a 13-signature model with approximately 90% sensitivity and roughly 81% specificity.

Concerning this clonotype: What it binds is unknown.

This rearrangement joins TRBV24-1 to TRBJ2-7, with 10 bases fitting TRBD2. This receptor was taken from a woman aged 18-29 years with stable Graves' hyperthyroidism. The sample consisted of peripheral blood. CDR3 DNA sequence: TGTGCCACCCCTAGTGAACAACTTAGCGGGAGGACTTACGAGCAGTACTTC. It yields the protein CATPSEQLSGRTYEQYF.